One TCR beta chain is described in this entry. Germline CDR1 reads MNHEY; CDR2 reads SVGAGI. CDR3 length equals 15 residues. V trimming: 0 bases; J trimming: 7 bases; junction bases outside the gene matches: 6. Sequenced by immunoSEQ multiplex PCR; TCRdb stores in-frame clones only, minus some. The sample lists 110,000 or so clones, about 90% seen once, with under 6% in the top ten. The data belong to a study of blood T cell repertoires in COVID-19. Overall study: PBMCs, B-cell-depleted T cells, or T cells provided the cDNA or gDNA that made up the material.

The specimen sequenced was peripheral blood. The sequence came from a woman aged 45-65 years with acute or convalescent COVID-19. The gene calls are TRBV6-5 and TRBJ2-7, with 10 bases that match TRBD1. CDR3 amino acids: CASSYSGQGLGEQYF. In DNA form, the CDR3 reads TGTGCCAGCAGTTACTCGGGACAGGGGCTGGGGGAGCAGTACTTC.